The present TCR beta chain was sequenced within a study of vaccination and CD4 T cells after COVID-19. Germline V gene lookup returns CDR1 DFQATT and CDR2 SNEGSKA (reference sequence). The CDR3 is 14 residues long. V was trimmed by 1 base and J by 8 bases, leaving 15 bases between them. Treatment of the sample: approximately nine-day PBMC culture with coronavirus spike peptide pools or control peptides (ViraFEST assay). Under the ViraFEST approach, antigen-specific T cells were expanded with peptide pools and TCRs subsequently sequenced. This clonotype was seen only once. Its specificity is unknown. Study conclusions and caveats: Convalescent patients' vaccine-specific clones were spike mono-reactive in 304 of 307 cases. Rising from about 20 to 38, the median of SARS-CoV-2-reactive clonotypes did not change significantly.

The study sequenced cultured CD4+ T cell DNA using the Oncomine TCR Beta short-read assay. After culture, CD4+ T cells served as the source for genomic DNA extraction. TCRdb independently ran MiXCR on the PCR reads; one entry per CDR3 protein. The sample comprises about 10,000 distinct CDR3 sequences, approximately 75% of which are singletons, and approximately 9% rests with the top ten. The rearrangement joins TRBV20-1 to TRBJ2-1; D is possibly TRBD1 or TRBD2 (5 bases each). The TCR was taken from a human donor who had recovered from COVID-19. Sequencing was performed on CD4+ T cells from blood, cultured in vitro. CDR3 sequence reads: CSARGDGYLDEQFF. The CDR3 DNA follows: TGCAGTGCTAGAGGGGACGGGTACTTGGATGAGCAGTTCTTC.